The 13 T cell receptor beta chains below were found in one sample sequenced in a study of cytomegalovirus exposure and HLA in healthy donors. The primer mix had 60 Vbeta and 13 Jbeta primers. Sequencing used immunoSEQ multiplex PCR; TCRdb keeps in-frame clones, though not all of them. The data contain approximately 120,000 clones, around 80% of them singletons. What was sequenced was PBMCs. The receptors were sampled from a man aged 25-45 years in good health and CMV-seropositive.

The chain has TRBV10-3 and TRBJ2-3, with a possible D match to TRBD2 (6 bases). V lost 5 bases and J lost 0, with 18 bases in between. Germline V gives CDR1 ENHRY, CDR2 SYGVKD. The CDR3 totals 17 residues. The CDR3 protein is CAISPGVDGKSTDTQYF. The CDR3, as DNA: TGTGCCATCAGTCCGGGGGTAGACGGGAAGAGCACAGATACGCAGTATTTT.

The chain carries TRBV19 and TRBJ2-2; D is unresolved. The CDR3 extends over 14 amino acids. Trimming cost V 7 bases and J 0 bases, with 9 bases left between them. Germline V lookup: CDR1 LNHDA, CDR2 SQIVND (reference sequence). The CDR3 reads CASTPRSNTGELFF. The CDR3 DNA sequence: TGTGCCAGTACGCCGCGGTCGAACACCGGGGAGCTGTTTTTT.

J is TRBJ2-5 and V is TRBV7-9; TRBD2 agrees at 8 bases. Trimming took 7 bases from V and 2 from J; bases not matched to a gene: 3. The CDR3 runs 13 residues. Per germline, CDR1 SEHNR and CDR2 FQNEAQ (reference sequence). CDR3 DNA: TGTGCCAGCACCAAGCGGGGGCAAGAGACCCAGTACTTC. This sequence encodes CASTKRGQETQYF.

V is TRBV28 and J is TRBJ1-2; no firm D call. Trimming cost V 2 bases and J 1 base, with 5 bases left between them. The CDR3 loop spans 13 amino acids. CDR1 is MDHEN, CDR2 SYDVKM, per germline. CDR3 region: CASSLGSNYGYTF. The CDR3 region has the DNA TGTGCCAGCAGTTTAGGGAGTAACTATGGCTACACCTTC.

This rearrangement joins TRBV7-2 to TRBJ2-1; 11 bases fit TRBD2. With V trimmed by 3 bases and J by 3 bases, 4 bases remained unmatched. The CDR3 runs 16 residues. Germline V gene data show CDR1 as SGHTA and CDR2 as FQGNSA. This CDR3 is CASSLGTSGVYNEQFF. CDR3 DNA sequence: TGTGCCAGCAGCTTGGGGACTAGCGGAGTCTACAATGAGCAGTTCTTC. Full variable domain (outside the CDR3, taken from reference TRBV7-2 and TRBJ2-1): GAGVSQSPSNKVTEKGKDVELRCDPISGHTALYWYRQSLGQGLEFLIYFQGNSAPDKSGLPSDRFSAERTGGSVSTLTIQRTQQEDSAVYLCASSLGTSGVYNEQFFGPGTRLTVL.

This clone was observed a few times. The chain recombines TRBV9 with TRBJ1-2; tentatively, D is TRBD1 (6 bases). Trimming removed 0 bases from V and 3 bases from J, with 9 bases in between. The CDR3 is 14 residues long. Germline CDR1 and CDR2: SGDLS and YYNGEE. The CDR3 loop is CASSVEGEYYGYTF. The DNA of the CDR3 is TGTGCCAGCAGCGTAGAGGGGGAATACTATGGCTACACCTTC.

The chain links TRBV18 to TRBJ1-1, with TRBD1 matching 7 bases. Germline trimming cut 3 bases from V and 1 base from J; bases unmatched to any gene: 11. The CDR3 totals 17 residues. CDR1 KGHSH and CDR2 LQKENI come from the germline V gene. DNA of the CDR3: TGTGCCAGCTCACCTTTTTCGTTTGGGACAGAGAACACTGAAGCTTTCTTT. Translating it yields CASSPFSFGTENTEAFF.

The gene calls are TRBV30 and TRBJ2-7, with 9 bases identical to TRBD2. V lost 2 bases, J lost 5 bases, and 7 bases stayed unmatched. There are 14 residues in the CDR3. Germline V gives CDR1 GTSNPN, CDR2 SVGIG (reference sequence). The CDR3 region is CAWSQGLASHEQYF. Written as DNA, the CDR3 is TGTGCCTGGAGTCAGGGACTAGCTTCCCACGAGCAGTACTTC.

This clone was seen a few times. The V call is TRBV10-3, the J call TRBJ2-7; D uncertain. There are 15 residues in the CDR3. V lost 4 bases and J lost 0, with 13 bases in between. The germline V gene has CDR1 ENHRY and CDR2 SYGVKD. The CDR3 sequence is CAISGVGGHSYEQYF. The CDR3 DNA follows: TGTGCCATCAGTGGGGTAGGCGGCCACTCCTACGAGCAGTACTTC.

The V call is TRBV28, the J call TRBJ1-2; D is possibly TRBD1 (5 bases). The CDR3 totals 14 residues. Germline V lookup: CDR1 MDHEN, CDR2 SYDVKM. Trimming pared 3 bases from V and 4 bases from J, leaving 12 bases between. The CDR3 loop is CASSFTGGPYGYTF. Here the CDR3 DNA reads TGTGCCAGCAGTTTCACCGGGGGACCCTATGGCTACACCTTC.

The rearrangement links TRBV12-5 to TRBJ2-3; 10 bases are shared with TRBD2. Germline V gives CDR1 LGHNT, CDR2 FRNRAP. V shed 1 base, J shed 4 bases, and the junction held 8 bases outside the gene matches. The CDR3 extends over 17 amino acids. Written as DNA, the CDR3 is TGTGCTAGTGGTTTGGCCTCTAGCGGGAGCTATCCAGATACGCAGTATTTT. Amino acid sequence: CASGLASSGSYPDTQYF.

The chain carries TRBV19 and TRBJ2-1; D remains unclear. V lost 0 bases and J lost 3, with 9 bases in between. There are 15 residues in the CDR3. Germline-derived CDR1 and CDR2 are LNHDA and SQIVND (reference sequence). In DNA form, the CDR3 reads TGTGCCAGTAGTATAGAGCGACTTAACTACAATGAGCAGTTCTTC. Residues: CASSIERLNYNEQFF. Filled out from reference TRBV19 and TRBJ2-1, the complete variable domain reads DGGITQSPKYLFRKEGQNVTLSCEQNLNHDAMYWYRQDPGQGLRLIYYSQIVNDFQKGDIAEGYSVSREKKESFPLTVTSAQKNPTAFYLCASSIERLNYNEQFFGPGTRLTVL.

The chain links TRBV19 to TRBJ1-1; maybe TRBD1 (6 bases). With 3 bases removed from V and 4 bases from J, the gap between germline ends came to 9 bases. Germline CDR1 reads LNHDA; CDR2 reads SQIVND (reference sequence). The CDR3 runs 13 residues. This chain's CDR3 is CASSIGGLTEAFF. The CDR3 region has the DNA TGTGCCAGTAGTATCGGGGGGCTCACTGAAGCTTTCTTT.